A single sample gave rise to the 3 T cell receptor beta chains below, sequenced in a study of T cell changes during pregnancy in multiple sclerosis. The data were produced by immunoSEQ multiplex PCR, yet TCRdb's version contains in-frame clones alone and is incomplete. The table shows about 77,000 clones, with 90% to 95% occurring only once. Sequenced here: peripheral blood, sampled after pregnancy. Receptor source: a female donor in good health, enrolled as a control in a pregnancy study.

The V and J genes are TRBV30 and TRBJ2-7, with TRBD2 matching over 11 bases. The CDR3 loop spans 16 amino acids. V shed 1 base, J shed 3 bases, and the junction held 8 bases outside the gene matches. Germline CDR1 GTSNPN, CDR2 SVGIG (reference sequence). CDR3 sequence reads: CAWSAPRLAGGYEQYF. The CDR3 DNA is TGTGCCTGGAGTGCCCCCCGGCTAGCGGGGGGCTACGAGCAGTACTTC.

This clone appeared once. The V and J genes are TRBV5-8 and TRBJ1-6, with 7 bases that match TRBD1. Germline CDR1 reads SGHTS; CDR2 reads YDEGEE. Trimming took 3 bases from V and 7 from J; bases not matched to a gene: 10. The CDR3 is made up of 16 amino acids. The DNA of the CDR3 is TGTGCCAGCAGCTCACGGCAACAGGGGAGAAATTCACCCCTCCACTTT. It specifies CASSSRQQGRNSPLHF.

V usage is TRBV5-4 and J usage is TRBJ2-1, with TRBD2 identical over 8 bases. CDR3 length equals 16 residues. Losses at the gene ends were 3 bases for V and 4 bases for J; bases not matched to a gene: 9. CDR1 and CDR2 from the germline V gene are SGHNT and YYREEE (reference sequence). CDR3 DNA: TGTGCCAGCAGCTCAGGGACGGGGGGGTCTTACAATGAGCAGTTCTTC. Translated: CASSSGTGGSYNEQFF.